The T cell receptor beta chain under discussion was sequenced for a study of T cell responses to AZD1222 COVID-19 vaccine. Some clones are missing from TCRdb's copy, which holds only in-frame ones; the method was immunoSEQ multiplex PCR. The repertoire holds approximately 120,000 clones, with around 89% as singletons. The trim removed 2 bases at V and 3 bases at J, leaving 10 bases unmatched. Germline loops: CDR1 KGHDR, CDR2 SFDVKD. CDR3 length: 17 residues. J is TRBJ2-7 and V is TRBV24-1; TRBD1 aligns across 9 bases. The source was peripheral blood, collected on day 0 of AZD1222 vaccination. The clonotype originates from an adult in good health. The CDR3 DNA follows: TGTGCCACCAGTGATTCCGGACAGGGGCCCGGAAGCTACGAGCAGTACTTC. Its translation is CATSDSGQGPGSYEQYF.